This entry concerns a single TCR beta chain. V lost 6 bases and J lost 6; bases outside the gene matches: 8. CDR3 length equals 14 residues. Germline CDR1 reads MDHEN; CDR2 reads SYDVKM. These data come from a study of blood T cell repertoires in COVID-19. Background on the study: Samples of COVID-19 (acute and convalescent) were obtained from the United States, Italy and Spain.

Original data processing: Reference gene primers were amplified, and this amplification served to estimate nucleated cell counts. Measured with immunoSEQ multiplex PCR; TCRdb has only the in-frame clones, and not every one. The V and J calls and clone size are taken from that table; D and trimming were inferred from the DNA. The sample holds about 100,000 clones; approximately 89% are singletons and the top ten take about 1%. Sequencing used peripheral blood. The chain couples TRBV28 to TRBJ2-1; TRBD2 matches 7 bases. The origin of this receptor is a man aged 55 to 70 with acute or convalescent COVID-19. CDR3 amino acids: CASRTAGRGNEQFF. Here the CDR3 DNA reads TGTGCCAGCAGGACAGCGGGGAGGGGCAATGAGCAGTTCTTC.